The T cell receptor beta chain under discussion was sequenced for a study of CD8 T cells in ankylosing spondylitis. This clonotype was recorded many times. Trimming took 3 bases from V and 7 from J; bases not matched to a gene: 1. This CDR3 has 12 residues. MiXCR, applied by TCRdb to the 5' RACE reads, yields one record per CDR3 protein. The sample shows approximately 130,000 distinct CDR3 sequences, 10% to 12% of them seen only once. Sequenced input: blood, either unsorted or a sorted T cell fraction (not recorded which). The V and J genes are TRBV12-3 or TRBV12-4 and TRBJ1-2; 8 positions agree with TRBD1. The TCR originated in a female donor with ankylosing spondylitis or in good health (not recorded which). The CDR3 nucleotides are TGTGCCAGCAGTTTGGACAGGGTTGGCTACACCTTC. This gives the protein CASSLDRVGYTF.